These 29 T cell receptor beta chains share one sample of origin, sequenced in a study of siplizumab effects on memory and regulatory T cells (dated by TCRdb to between 2018 and 2021). Receptor libraries were prepared by the immunoSEQ multiplex PCR assay. The clones in this table, taken by TCRdb from immuneACCESS, are in-frame only. Not every clone is retained; where verified, under half of the shortfall comes from an unresolved V gene, and the cause of the rest is unknown. Across this sample there are about 100,000 clones, with 75% to 95% seen only once. The ten largest make up 0.15% of the sample. Sequenced sample: CD4+ T cells sorted from blood. The receptors here all came from a human donor in good health.

This clone was counted a single time. This rearrangement joins TRBV7-9 to TRBJ2-1, with D perhaps TRBD2 (5 bases). The length of the CDR3 is 14 residues. Trimming took 6 bases from V and 4 from J, leaving 13 bases between them. Germline V gene sequence: CDR1 SEHNR, CDR2 FQNEAQ (reference sequence). Written as DNA, the CDR3 is TGTGCCAGCAGTCTTGGAAGGGAGTACAATGAGCAGTTCTTC. Amino acid sequence: CASSLGREYNEQFF.

V and J are TRBV28 and TRBJ1-5, with D possibly TRBD1 on 5 matching bases. CDR1 and CDR2 (germline): MDHEN, SYDVKM. This CDR3 contains 18 residues. V was clipped by 5 bases and J by 3 bases, with 23 bases between them. CDR3 amino acids: CASSPPLRPGGVNQPQHF. The CDR3 DNA follows: TGTGCCAGCAGTCCACCCCTTCGGCCGGGGGGGGTCAATCAGCCCCAGCATTTT.

The gene calls are TRBV5-8 and TRBJ2-5; TRBD2 agrees at 7 bases. CDR3 length: 14 residues. Germline V gives CDR1 SGHTS, CDR2 YDEGEE. V trimming: 1 base; J trimming: 4 bases; junction bases outside the gene matches: 4. The CDR3 bases are TGTGCCAGCAGCTTGTCTGGGGGGGTAGAGACCCAGTACTTC. Its protein is CASSLSGGVETQYF.

Concerning this clone itself: The same CDR3 arises from other DNA sequences in this sample as well. The chain uses TRBV5-1 and TRBJ2-7, with 9 bases matching TRBD1. With V trimmed by 4 bases and J by 4 bases, 3 bases remained unmatched. In germline, CDR1 is SGHRS, CDR2 YFSETQ. This CDR3 contains 13 residues. CDR3 DNA: TGCGCCAGCAGCAGGGGACAGGGATACGAGCAGTACTTC. Translating gives CASSRGQGYEQYF.

V and J are TRBV6-4 and TRBJ2-1, with D hard to call. V was shortened by 3 bases and J by 4 bases, with 7 bases between the two germline ends. The CDR3 is 13 amino acids. Germline lookup yields CDR1 MRHNA and CDR2 SNTAGT. CDR3 DNA sequence: TGTGCCAGCAGTGAGCCCGGATACAATGAGCAGTTCTTC. Amino acids: CASSEPGYNEQFF.

This sequence joins TRBV7-2 and TRBJ2-1; D unclear. The V end lost 3 bases, the J end lost 5 bases, and 11 bases lay between the germline ends. Germline values: CDR1 SGHTA, CDR2 FQGNSA. The CDR3 loop spans 14 amino acids. The CDR3 sequence: CASSFSRTNNEQFF. The CDR3 coding sequence is TGTGCCAGCAGCTTCAGCCGAACTAACAATGAGCAGTTCTTC.

This chain uses TRBV2 with TRBJ1-6; D possibly corresponds to TRBD1 (6 bases). V lost 10 bases and J 7 bases, leaving 14 bases between the germline ends. Germline assignment: CDR1 SNHLY and CDR2 FYNNEI. There are 13 residues in the CDR3. The CDR3 bases are TGTGCCACCCGAAGGGGGACCAATTCACCCCTCCACTTT. Its translation: CATRRGTNSPLHF.

The chain links TRBV19 to TRBJ1-6; 7 bases are a match to TRBD1. Germline V gives CDR1 LNHDA, CDR2 SQIVND (reference sequence). There are 16 residues in the CDR3. The J segment lost 5 bases and the V segment lost 3 bases, leaving 7 bases of the junction unmatched. CDR3 sequence reads: CASSIPGRGNNSPLHF. The CDR3 DNA reads TGTGCCAGTAGTATCCCCGGCAGGGGGAATAATTCACCCCTCCACTTT.

This chain connects TRBV7-9 to TRBJ2-7, with unresolved D. This CDR3 has 15 residues. Germline lookup yields CDR1 SEHNR and CDR2 FQNEAQ (reference sequence). The ends were cut back, 1 base at V and 1 base at J, with 11 bases in the middle. The CDR3 spells CASSLDGIQSYEQYF. CDR3 coding DNA: TGTGCCAGCAGCTTAGACGGCATCCAATCCTACGAGCAGTACTTC.

This sequence joins TRBV6-5 and TRBJ1-6, with D hard to call. Per the germline V gene, CDR1 is MNHEY and CDR2 is SVGAGI. The CDR3 has 13 residues. V lost 2 bases and J lost 8, with 7 bases in between. As DNA, the CDR3 is TGTGCCAGCAGTTACCGTGATTATTCACCCCTCCACTTT. This translates into CASSYRDYSPLHF.

The V and J genes are TRBV28 and TRBJ1-1; TRBD1 aligns across 8 bases. CDR1 and CDR2 from the germline V gene are MDHEN and SYDVKM. With 10 bases clipped from V and 3 bases from J, the junction kept 10 bases outside the gene matches. The CDR3 loop spans 14 amino acids. The CDR3 bases are TGTGCCATCACAGGGGGAAATACGGACACTGAAGCTTTCTTT. Translation: CAITGGNTDTEAFF.

The V and J genes are TRBV19 and TRBJ1-6, with 9 bases matching TRBD1. The junction had 6 bases not matched to a gene; V was cut back by 3 bases and J by 3 bases. This CDR3 is 17 amino acids long. Germline lookup yields CDR1 LNHDA and CDR2 SQIVND (reference sequence). DNA of the CDR3: TGTGCCAGTAGTATGTCTGACAGGGGGTACTATAATTCACCCCTCCACTTT. Translation gives CASSMSDRGYYNSPLHF. Variable domain in full (rest from reference TRBV19 and TRBJ1-6): DGGITQSPKYLFRKEGQNVTLSCEQNLNHDAMYWYRQDPGQGLRLIYYSQIVNDFQKGDIAEGYSVSREKKESFPLTVTSAQKNPTAFYLCASSMSDRGYYNSPLHFGNGTRLTVT.

V gene TRBV5-5 combines with J gene TRBJ1-1; D not resolved. The V gene lost 5 bases and the J gene lost 1 base, with 12 bases spanning the gap. Per germline, CDR1 SGHKS and CDR2 YYEKEE (reference sequence). CDR3 length equals 14 residues. CDR3 residues: CASSSRAENTEAFF. In nucleotides, the CDR3 is TGTGCCAGCAGTTCTAGAGCGGAGAACACTGAAGCTTTCTTT. The variable domain in full, with the rest retrieved from reference TRBV5-5 and TRBJ1-1, is DAGVTQSPTHLIKTRGQQVTLRCSPISGHKSVSWYQQVLGQGPQFIFQYYEKEERGRGNFPDRFSARQFPNYSSELNVNALLLGDSALYLCASSSRAENTEAFFGQGTRLTVV.

This chain links TRBV7-9 with TRBJ2-3; D assignment may be TRBD1 or TRBD2 (6 bases each). This CDR3 has 16 amino acids. Trimming removed 3 bases from V and 3 bases from J, with 16 bases in between. CDR1 is SEHNR, CDR2 FQNEAQ, per germline (reference sequence). This CDR3 is CASSLLSGGVTDTQYF. DNA for the CDR3: TGTGCCAGCAGCTTGCTTTCCGGGGGCGTAACAGATACGCAGTATTTT.

The chain combines TRBV15 with TRBJ2-5; tentatively, D is TRBD1 (6 bases). Germline CDR1 reads LNHNV; CDR2 reads YYDKDF (reference sequence). V dropped 0 bases and J dropped 5 bases, with 13 bases sitting between them. The CDR3 sequence is 15 residues long. The CDR3 spells CATSRDGGRFETQYF. The CDR3 DNA reads TGTGCCACCAGCAGAGATGGGGGCCGGTTCGAGACCCAGTACTTC.

This chain connects TRBV7-2 to TRBJ1-1, with D hard to call. V was pared by 5 bases and J by 0 bases, with 10 bases between. This CDR3 is 14 amino acids long. Per the germline V gene, CDR1 is SGHTA and CDR2 is FQGNSA. For the CDR3, the DNA is TGTGCCAGCAGCGCCCAGAGAGTGAACACTGAAGCTTTCTTT. Amino acids: CASSAQRVNTEAFF.

Concerning this clone: The sample holds other DNA sequences that translate to the same CDR3. This chain joins TRBV28 and TRBJ2-7, with D perhaps TRBD1 (6 bases). Germline-derived CDR1 and CDR2 are MDHEN and SYDVKM. Deletions cut 9 bases from V and 2 bases from J, with 14 bases between. The CDR3 spans 13 residues. In DNA, the CDR3 is TGTGCCAGTAGCGAGACAGGCCCCTACGAGCAGTACTTC. It encodes CASSETGPYEQYF.

The CDR3 DNA follows: TGTGCCAGTAGTATAGCCCGGACATACATGAACACTGAAGCTTTCTTT. Amino acids: CASSIARTYMNTEAFF. This chain joins TRBV19 and TRBJ1-1; tentatively, D is TRBD1 (5 bases). The V end lost 1 base, the J end lost 0 bases, and 12 bases lay between the germline ends. Germline lookup yields CDR1 LNHDA and CDR2 SQIVND (reference sequence). The CDR3 length is 16 residues. Drawing the rest from reference TRBV19 and TRBJ1-1, the complete variable domain is DGGITQSPKYLFRKEGQNVTLSCEQNLNHDAMYWYRQDPGQGLRLIYYSQIVNDFQKGDIAEGYSVSREKKESFPLTVTSAQKNPTAFYLCASSIARTYMNTEAFFGQGTRLTVV.

The chain links TRBV28 to TRBJ2-4, with TRBD1 identical over 9 bases. CDR1 MDHEN and CDR2 SYDVKM come from the germline V gene. V gave up 3 bases and J gave up 1 base; unmatched junction bases: 4. This CDR3 region has 16 residues. CDR3 DNA: TGTGCCAGCAGTTTCGTCGGACAGGGGGCCAAAAACATTCAGTACTTC. As protein: CASSFVGQGAKNIQYF. Variable domain in full (rest from reference TRBV28 and TRBJ2-4): DVKVTQSSRYLVKRTGEKVFLECVQDMDHENMFWYRQDPGLGLRLIYFSYDVKMKEKGDIPEGYSVSREKKERFSLILESASTNQTSMYLCASSFVGQGAKNIQYFGAGTRLSVL.

V usage is TRBV7-9 and J usage is TRBJ2-7, with 10 bases fitting TRBD1. CDR3 length equals 14 residues. V shed 7 bases, J shed 1 base, and the junction held 4 bases outside the gene matches. Per germline, CDR1 SEHNR and CDR2 FQNEAQ (reference sequence). CDR3 DNA sequence: TGTGCCAGCAACAGACAGGGGGCATCCTACGAGCAGTACTTC. Translation: CASNRQGASYEQYF.

The chain uses TRBV5-1 and TRBJ2-7, with D hard to call. This CDR3 has 13 amino acids. CDR1 and CDR2 from the germline V gene are SGHRS and YFSETQ. V was pared by 2 bases and J by 0 bases, with 6 bases between. The CDR3: CASSFDRSYEQYF. Here the CDR3 DNA reads TGCGCCAGCAGCTTCGACCGCTCCTACGAGCAGTACTTC.

This chain uses TRBV12-5 with TRBJ2-7; D not certain. The CDR3 contains 15 residues. Germline V CDR1 and CDR2: LGHNT, FRNRAP. Trimming cost V 2 bases and J 0 bases, with 11 bases left between them. CDR3 region: CASGLPSAGSYEQYF. The DNA of the CDR3 is TGTGCTAGTGGTTTGCCCTCCGCCGGCTCCTACGAGCAGTACTTC.

V usage is TRBV5-1 and J usage is TRBJ2-5; 7 nucleotides match TRBD1. The CDR3 has 14 residues. Germline V gene lookup returns CDR1 SGHRS and CDR2 YFSETQ. V shed 3 bases, J shed 5 bases, and the junction held 7 bases outside the gene matches. CDR3 DNA sequence: TGCGCCAGCAGCTCGCCACAGGGGTCGGAGACCCAGTACTTC. As protein: CASSSPQGSETQYF. Based on the CDR3 plus reference TRBV5-1 and TRBJ2-5, the full variable domain is KAGVTQTPRYLIKTRGQQVTLSCSPISGHRSVSWYQQTPGQGLQFLFEYFSETQRNKGNFPGRFSGRQFSNSRSEMNVSTLELGDSALYLCASSSPQGSETQYFGPGTRLLVL.

The gene calls are TRBV4-2 and TRBJ2-7, with TRBD1 matching 9 bases. Germline values: CDR1 LGHNA, CDR2 YNFKEQ. V lost 0 bases to trimming and J lost 2 bases; unmatched junction nucleotides: 8. The CDR3 totals 17 residues. Here the CDR3 DNA reads TGTGCCAGCAGCCAAGAAAGTGTGGGACAGGGAGCCTACGAGCAGTACTTC. Translation: CASSQESVGQGAYEQYF.

This clone was counted between two and nine times. As DNA, the CDR3 is TGTGCCAGCAGGGAAGGGGCTAACTATGGCTACACCTTC. This encodes CASREGANYGYTF. This sequence joins TRBV28 and TRBJ1-2; weak D call: TRBD1 (5 bases). The germline gives CDR1 MDHEN, CDR2 SYDVKM. Deletions cut 6 bases from V and 0 bases from J, with 8 bases between. The CDR3 contains 13 residues.

The chain carries TRBV19 and TRBJ1-2; D not resolved. From germline, CDR1 is LNHDA and CDR2 SQIVND (reference sequence). This CDR3 spans 13 amino acids. The V and J ends lost 5 bases and 7 bases respectively, with 14 bases between them. The CDR3 DNA sequence: TGTGCCAGTAGTCATCAGTCTGCGGGTGGCTACACCTTC. Its translation is CASSHQSAGGYTF.

The rearrangement links TRBV19 to TRBJ2-7; 10 bases fit TRBD1. Germline V CDR1 and CDR2: LNHDA, SQIVND (reference sequence). Trimming took 4 bases from V and 7 from J; bases not matched to a gene: 13. The CDR3 sequence is 16 residues long. In DNA form, the CDR3 reads TGTGCCAGTAGTACGGCTCCGGGACAGGGGTCGCGGGAGCAGTACTTC. Amino acid sequence: CASSTAPGQGSREQYF. Together with reference TRBV19 and TRBJ2-7, the CDR3 gives the full variable domain: DGGITQSPKYLFRKEGQNVTLSCEQNLNHDAMYWYRQDPGQGLRLIYYSQIVNDFQKGDIAEGYSVSREKKESFPLTVTSAQKNPTAFYLCASSTAPGQGSREQYFGPGTRLTVT.

The CDR3 is CASSVEPGVYGYTF. CDR3 nucleotide sequence: TGTGCCAGCAGCGTAGAACCGGGAGTCTATGGCTACACCTTC. The rearrangement joins TRBV9 to TRBJ1-2; no definite D call. The CDR3 runs to 14 residues. The germline gives CDR1 SGDLS, CDR2 YYNGEE. Trimming removed 0 bases from V and 4 bases from J, with 10 bases in between.

This clone was seen just once. V and J are TRBV10-3 and TRBJ1-4, with 7 bases fitting TRBD1. Germline-derived CDR1 and CDR2 are ENHRY and SYGVKD. CDR3 length: 16 residues. The V gene end was trimmed by 6 bases and the J gene end by 7 bases; junction bases not matched to a gene: 14. The CDR3 nucleotides are TGTGCCATCAGCGAGGGTCGCTCAGGGGGGGGTGAAAAACTGTTTTTT. Protein sequence: CAISEGRSGGGEKLFF.